The TCR beta chain described here comes from a study of blood T cell repertoires in COVID-19. About the study: Acute and convalescent COVID-19 samples came from the United States, Italy and Spain.

Sequencing used immunoSEQ multiplex PCR; TCRdb keeps in-frame clones, though not all of them. The profile shows about 210,000 clones, 80% to 90% of them singletons. This CDR3 comprises 16 residues. After removal of 4 bases from V and 6 bases from J, the junction contained 10 bases not matched to a gene. Per germline, CDR1 SGHTA and CDR2 FQGNSA. The source of this sequence is a man younger than 30 with active or convalescent COVID-19. The source material was peripheral blood. The rearrangement uses TRBV7-2 and TRBJ2-2, with 8 bases identical to TRBD1. This CDR3 reads CASSSHTGGIAGELFF. DNA of the CDR3: TGTGCCAGCAGCTCCCATACAGGGGGAATAGCCGGGGAGCTGTTTTTT.